A single sample gave rise to the 14 T cell receptor beta chains below, sequenced in a study of early T cells in non-severe SARS-CoV-2 infection. TCRdb redid the calling of the 5' RACE reads with MiXCR, one entry per CDR3 protein. The table shows some 64,000 distinct CDR3 sequences, with over 10% occurring only once. The sequenced material came from whole blood. The source is an adult who was a healthcare worker with PCR-confirmed SARS-CoV-2 infection or an uninfected control (not recorded which).

This clonotype was observed at least ten times. V gene TRBV6-6 combines with J gene TRBJ2-5; possible D gene TRBD2, 5 bases. This CDR3 has 16 residues. From germline, CDR1 is MNHNY and CDR2 SVGAGI (reference sequence). V was clipped by 2 bases and J by 2 bases, with 15 bases between them. The CDR3 is CASSYELLARQETQYF. CDR3 nucleotide sequence: TGTGCCAGCAGTTACGAGTTGCTAGCCAGGCAAGAGACCCAGTACTTC.

The rearrangement links TRBV6-2 or TRBV6-3 to TRBJ2-6, with D unclear. Trimming pared 6 bases from V and 3 bases from J, leaving 9 bases between. Germline V gene data show CDR1 as MNHEY and CDR2 as SVGEGT. There are 14 residues in the CDR3. The CDR3 spells CASSPDIGANVLTF. The DNA for the CDR3 is TGTGCCAGCAGCCCCGACATTGGGGCCAACGTCCTGACTTTC.

There are many counts of this clonotype. The chain joins TRBV20-1 to TRBJ2-1, with D unclear. V lost 6 bases and J 6 bases, leaving 12 bases between the germline ends. The CDR3 covers 12 residues. Germline loops: CDR1 DFQATT, CDR2 SNEGSKA (reference sequence). The CDR3 nucleotides read TGCAGTGCCCTCGACTGGGGCAATGAGCAGTTCTTC. It translates to CSALDWGNEQFF.

The chain combines TRBV9 with TRBJ2-7, with D maybe TRBD2 (5 bases). Trimming took 0 bases from V and 0 from J, leaving 13 bases between them. The CDR3 loop spans 16 amino acids. Germline-derived CDR1 and CDR2 are SGDLS and YYNGEE. CDR3 residues: CASSVGLRASSYEQYF. The CDR3 coding sequence is TGTGCCAGCAGCGTAGGGTTGCGGGCGAGCTCCTACGAGCAGTACTTC.

This clonotype was observed many times. The CDR3 region has the DNA TGTGCCAGCATGGACAGGGGCCCAGATACGCAGTATTTT. Translation gives CASMDRGPDTQYF. V is TRBV6-1 and J is TRBJ2-3; 9 nucleotides align to TRBD1. Looked up from germline, CDR1 is MNHNS and CDR2 is SASEGT. The V and J ends lost 7 bases and 4 bases, in that order; junction bases with no gene match: 3. The CDR3 extends over 13 amino acids.

In this sample, this clonotype turned up a few times. The chain carries TRBV3-1 and TRBJ2-5; D perhaps matches TRBD2 (6 bases). The length of the CDR3 is 14 residues. Trimming pared 3 bases from V and 9 bases from J, leaving 17 bases between. Per germline, CDR1 LGHDT and CDR2 YNNKEL (reference sequence). The CDR3: CASSQGGTPGAQYF. DNA for the CDR3: TGTGCCAGCAGCCAGGGCGGGACTCCCGGGGCCCAGTACTTC.

The chain uses TRBV19 and TRBJ1-5; D call uncertain. The germline V gene has CDR1 LNHDA and CDR2 SQIVND (reference sequence). The CDR3 is made up of 14 amino acids. The ends were cut back, 4 bases at V and 9 bases at J, with 16 bases in the middle. The DNA for the CDR3 is TGTGCCAGTAGTAAGACCCAAGCCGTATCGCCCCAGCATTTT. As protein: CASSKTQAVSPQHF. Together with reference TRBV19 and TRBJ1-5, the CDR3 gives the full variable domain: DGGITQSPKYLFRKEGQNVTLSCEQNLNHDAMYWYRQDPGQGLRLIYYSQIVNDFQKGDIAEGYSVSREKKESFPLTVTSAQKNPTAFYLCASSKTQAVSPQHFGDGTRLSIL.

Many counts were recorded for this clonotype. V gene TRBV29-1 combines with J gene TRBJ2-7; a weak D match, TRBD2 (6 bases). CDR3 size: 12 residues. V shed 4 bases and J shed 6 bases, with 13 bases lying between them. The germline gives CDR1 SQVTM, CDR2 ANQGSEA. The CDR3 loop is CSVVPGVGEQYF. CDR3 in DNA: TGCAGCGTTGTCCCGGGAGTTGGCGAGCAGTACTTC.

The rearrangement joins TRBV29-1 to TRBJ2-7; D may be TRBD2 (6 bases). V was trimmed by 4 bases and J by 0 bases, leaving 13 bases between them. The germline gives CDR1 SQVTM, CDR2 ANQGSEA. The CDR3 is 14 amino acids. In DNA form, the CDR3 reads TGCAGCGTTGTTGCGAGCGGGTCCTCCTACGAGCAGTACTTC. Its translation is CSVVASGSSYEQYF.

This clonotype was seen a handful of times. The chain recombines TRBV9 with TRBJ2-3, with no clear D. This CDR3 is 13 amino acids long. V gave up 4 bases and J gave up 6 bases, with 12 bases separating them. The germline V gene has CDR1 SGDLS and CDR2 YYNGEE. The CDR3 DNA sequence: TGTGCCAGCAGCTCCGCATCCGCGGATACGCAGTATTTT. Translating gives CASSSASADTQYF.

In this sample, this clonotype turned up a few times. The chain carries TRBV5-1 and TRBJ2-5; 10 bases agree with TRBD1. Trimming at V came to 5 bases and at J to 2 bases, leaving 9 bases not matched to a gene. The germline gives CDR1 SGHRS, CDR2 YFSETQ. CDR3 length: 16 amino acids. CDR3 in DNA: TGCGCCAGCAGACCCAACTGGGACAGGGGTCAAGAGACCCAGTACTTC. Translating gives CASRPNWDRGQETQYF.

This clonotype was found many times. This sequence joins TRBV4-2 and TRBJ2-3, with 8 bases lining up with TRBD2. This CDR3 contains 15 residues. J lost 2 bases, V lost 4 bases, and 5 bases had no gene match. Germline V CDR1 and CDR2: LGHNA, YNFKEQ. The CDR3, as DNA: TGTGCCAGCAGCCCGCTAGCGGGTTTCACAGATACGCAGTATTTT. It specifies CASSPLAGFTDTQYF.

This clonotype was detected ten times or more. V gene TRBV4-3 combines with J gene TRBJ1-1; no clear D gene. The V gene lost 4 bases and the J gene lost 4 bases, with 10 bases spanning the gap. Germline CDR1 LGHNA, CDR2 YSLEER. There are 13 residues in the CDR3. The CDR3 protein is CASSRGFFTEAFF. The CDR3 nucleotides read TGCGCCAGCAGCCGTGGTTTTTTCACTGAAGCTTTCTTT.

There are a few counts of this clonotype. The V gene is TRBV9, the J gene TRBJ2-5; 9 positions match TRBD2. Looked up from germline, CDR1 is SGDLS and CDR2 is YYNGEE. CDR3 length equals 16 residues. V shed 0 bases, J shed 4 bases, and the junction held 7 bases outside the gene matches. CDR3 residues: CASSVASAGGRETQYF. The CDR3 nucleotides are TGTGCCAGCAGCGTAGCTTCAGCGGGAGGTCGAGAGACCCAGTACTTC.